One sample yielded the 25 T cell receptor beta chains listed below, sequenced in a study of response to subunit inactivated influenza vaccine. TCRdb independently ran MiXCR on the RT-PCR reads; one entry per CDR3 protein. The sample records more than 700,000 distinct CDR3 sequences, approximately 21% being singletons. The sample was PBMCs from blood, taken 4 to 6 days after vaccination. The origin of the receptors is a man in his fifties who received an inactivated influenza vaccine.

This clonotype was found many times. The rearrangement joins TRBV7-9 to TRBJ2-4; D is possibly TRBD1 (6 bases). Germline values: CDR1 SEHNR, CDR2 FQNEAQ (reference sequence). The CDR3 contains 12 residues. Trimming pared 6 bases from V and 8 bases from J, leaving 11 bases between. DNA of the CDR3: TGTGCCAGCAGAAACAGGGCGGACATTCAGTACTTC. It codes for CASRNRADIQYF.

The rearrangement joins TRBV29-1 to TRBJ2-5; perhaps TRBD2 as D (7 bases). The V end was cut by 7 bases, the J end by 4 bases, with 19 bases between. CDR3 length: 14 amino acids. CDR1 is SQVTM, CDR2 ANQGSEA, per germline. The CDR3 protein is CSGIPWGGTETQYF. CDR3 nucleotides: TGCAGCGGTATCCCCTGGGGGGGCACAGAGACCCAGTACTTC.

This clonotype was counted at least ten times. The rearrangement links TRBV5-8 to TRBJ1-2; tentatively, D is TRBD1 (5 bases). The CDR3 extends over 16 amino acids. Trimming took 3 bases from V and 8 from J, leaving 23 bases between them. Germline V gene lookup returns CDR1 SGHTS and CDR2 YDEGEE. The chain's CDR3 is CASSYGWGLKKQGYTF. Written as DNA, the CDR3 is TGTGCCAGCAGCTATGGTTGGGGCCTAAAAAAGCAGGGCTACACCTTC.

The chain uses TRBV6-1 and TRBJ2-1; D remains unclear. CDR1 and CDR2 (germline): MNHNS, SASEGT. V was clipped by 6 bases and J by 0 bases, with 15 bases between them. The CDR3 totals 16 residues. The CDR3 DNA reads as TGTGCCAGCAGCCCTCTTAAATATGACTCCTACAATGAGCAGTTCTTC. The encoded protein is CASSPLKYDSYNEQFF.

This clonotype was detected only a few times. The V gene is TRBV5-1, the J gene TRBJ2-5, with D perhaps matching TRBD1 (7 bases). CDR1 is SGHRS and CDR2 is YFSETQ in the germline V gene. V was shortened by 1 base and J by 2 bases, with 15 bases between the two germline ends. CDR3 length equals 16 residues. This chain's CDR3 is CASSLSLRGAQETQYF. The CDR3 nucleotides read TGCGCCAGCAGCTTGTCGCTCAGGGGGGCTCAAGAGACCCAGTACTTC.

The chain joins TRBV20-1 to TRBJ2-5; weak D call: TRBD2 (6 bases). The CDR3 sequence is 12 residues long. The germline V gene has CDR1 DFQATT and CDR2 SNEGSKA (reference sequence). Trimming took off 4 bases at V and 4 bases at J, with 10 bases between the two ends. CDR3 sequence reads: CSATGGAETQYF. The DNA for the CDR3 is TGCAGTGCTACCGGCGGGGCAGAGACCCAGTACTTC.

This chain uses TRBV27 with TRBJ2-7, with D possibly being TRBD2 (5 bases). Germline V gene lookup returns CDR1 MNHEY and CDR2 SMNVEV (reference sequence). The V end was cut by 3 bases, the J end by 0 bases, with 9 bases between. The CDR3 has 14 residues. The CDR3 DNA reads as TGTGCCAGCAGTTTTGATGGGAGCTCCTACGAGCAGTACTTC. It translates to CASSFDGSSYEQYF.

This clonotype was observed a handful of times. The chain uses TRBV3-1 and TRBJ2-3; D gene uncertain. Trimming cost V 0 bases and J 6 bases, with 13 bases left between them. There are 15 residues in the CDR3. Germline V gives CDR1 LGHDT, CDR2 YNNKEL (reference sequence). CDR3 protein: CASSQDPPIDDTQYF. DNA of the CDR3: TGTGCCAGCAGCCAAGATCCCCCGATTGACGATACGCAGTATTTT.

The V gene is TRBV28, the J gene TRBJ2-7, with D hard to call. CDR3 length: 11 residues. Germline V gives CDR1 MDHEN, CDR2 SYDVKM. V lost 4 bases and J lost 6, with 7 bases in between. DNA for the CDR3: TGTGCCAGCAGTTCCCGGGCCGAGCAGTACTTC. It specifies CASSSRAEQYF.

The rearrangement joins TRBV12-3 or TRBV12-4 to TRBJ1-2; D is uncertain. This CDR3 has 13 amino acids. V lost 3 bases and J 8 bases, leaving 13 bases between the germline ends. The CDR3 reads CASSFRDRMGYTF. In nucleotides, the CDR3 is TGTGCCAGCAGTTTCCGGGATCGGATGGGCTACACCTTC.

This clonotype occurred a few times. This rearrangement joins TRBV12-3 or TRBV12-4 to TRBJ1-6; D unclear. V was cut by 5 bases and J by 7 bases, with 12 bases left in between. The CDR3 loop spans 14 amino acids. CDR3 sequence: CASSPGRLNSPLHF. CDR3 nucleotides: TGTGCCAGCAGTCCAGGACGGCTCAATTCACCCCTCCACTTT.

This clonotype came up a few times. The J gene is TRBJ2-5, the V gene TRBV7-9; TRBD2 matches 7 bases. Germline CDR1 reads SEHNR; CDR2 reads FQNEAQ (reference sequence). CDR3 length: 15 amino acids. Trimming took 6 bases from V and 2 from J; bases not matched to a gene: 9. CDR3 in amino acids: CASSSIGTTQETQYF. In nucleotides, the CDR3 is TGTGCCAGCAGTTCAATCGGGACTACGCAAGAGACCCAGTACTTC.

There are a few counts of this clonotype. The chain employs TRBV27 and TRBJ2-1; maybe TRBD2 (6 bases). Germline V gives CDR1 MNHEY, CDR2 SMNVEV (reference sequence). V was trimmed by 3 bases and J by 7 bases, leaving 16 bases between them. The CDR3 spans 15 residues. The CDR3 is CASSFRSGIPNEQFF. CDR3 DNA sequence: TGTGCCAGCAGTTTCCGTAGCGGAATACCAAATGAGCAGTTCTTC.

This clonotype was counted many times. This rearrangement joins TRBV10-3 to TRBJ2-1; D remains ambiguous. V gave up 2 bases and J gave up 10 bases, with 12 bases separating them. The V gene's germline CDR1 is ENHRY and CDR2 SYGVKD. There are 13 residues in the CDR3. For the CDR3, the DNA is TGTGCCATCAGTGAGGGATCCCTCGCCGAGCAGTTCTTC. Translated, it gives CAISEGSLAEQFF.

This chain links TRBV19 with TRBJ2-7; 11 bases are a match to TRBD2. CDR3 size: 15 residues. J was trimmed by 6 bases and V by 3 bases; bases with no gene match: 7. Germline CDR1 LNHDA, CDR2 SQIVND (reference sequence). CDR3 DNA: TGTGCCAGTAGTATGTCGGCTAGCGGGAGGAGCGAGCAGTACTTC. Its protein is CASSMSASGRSEQYF.

In this sample, this clonotype turned up a few times. The J gene is TRBJ2-1, the V gene TRBV9, with TRBD2 identical over 11 bases. This CDR3 is built from 15 residues. V trimming: 2 bases; J trimming: 4 bases; junction bases outside the gene matches: 2. From germline, CDR1 is SGDLS and CDR2 YYNGEE. The CDR3 is CASSVSGRVYNEQFF. CDR3 nucleotides: TGTGCCAGCAGCGTTAGCGGGAGGGTTTACAATGAGCAGTTCTTC. Full variable domain (missing parts from reference TRBV9 and TRBJ2-1): DSGVTQTPKHLITATGQRVTLRCSPRSGDLSVYWYQQSLDQGLQFLIQYYNGEERAKGNILERFSAQQFPDLHSELNLSSLELGDSALYFCASSVSGRVYNEQFFGPGTRLTVL.

V is TRBV15 and J is TRBJ2-2, with D possibly being TRBD2 (5 bases). V was pared by 1 base and J by 8 bases, with 11 bases between. This CDR3 comprises 14 residues. In germline, CDR1 is LNHNV, CDR2 YYDKDF (reference sequence). The CDR3 DNA reads TGTGCCACCAGCAGAGCGGCGGGTACGGGGGAGCTGTTTTTT. It is translated as CATSRAAGTGELFF.

This clonotype was seen a handful of times. The chain carries TRBV3-1 and TRBJ2-7; 7 bases map to TRBD1. The germline CDR1 and CDR2 sequences are LGHDT and YNNKEL (reference sequence). The CDR3 runs 15 residues. Unmatched junction bases numbered 5, after V lost 1 base and J lost 2 bases. The CDR3 DNA reads as TGTGCCAGCAGCCAAGTCTGGGACAGCGCCTACGAGCAGTACTTC. This translates into CASSQVWDSAYEQYF.

This rearrangement joins TRBV12-3 or TRBV12-4 to TRBJ2-5, with D possibly matching TRBD1 (6 bases). V shed 5 bases and J shed 5 bases, with 12 bases lying between them. This CDR3 contains 13 residues. In DNA, the CDR3 is TGTGCCAGCAGTCTAGGACAGACGGAGACCCAGTACTTC. It translates to CASSLGQTETQYF.

This clonotype was observed a handful of times. This chain uses TRBV6-5 with TRBJ2-1, with a tentative D call TRBD2 (6 bases). Trimming took 4 bases from V and 7 from J, leaving 29 bases between them. CDR3 length: 19 amino acids. Germline V gene data show CDR1 as MNHEY and CDR2 as SVGAGI. The CDR3: CASSFGKGSRSLRGNEQFF. CDR3 in DNA: TGTGCCAGCAGTTTTGGCAAGGGTTCAAGGTCCCTCCGGGGGAATGAGCAGTTCTTC.

This clonotype was seen ten or more times. Relative to the germline gene, one junction end is altered; a read error may explain this. The chain joins TRBV5-1 to TRBJ2-7, with 10 bases lining up with TRBD1. The CDR3 covers 14 residues. Per the germline V gene, CDR1 is SGHRS and CDR2 is YFSETQ. The DNA of the CDR3 is TGTGCCAGCAGCCCCGGGACAGGGGCCTACGAGCAGTACTTC. It encodes CASSPGTGAYEQYF.

The chain uses TRBV19 and TRBJ1-5; D is perhaps TRBD1 (5 bases). V lost 1 base, J lost 7 bases, and 14 bases lay in between. This CDR3 contains 15 residues. Germline CDR1 LNHDA, CDR2 SQIVND (reference sequence). CDR3 protein: CASSIADQGTQPQHF. CDR3 nucleotide sequence: TGTGCCAGTAGTATAGCGGATCAGGGAACACAGCCCCAGCATTTT.

The chain uses TRBV21-1 and TRBJ2-3; TRBD1, as called in the table, went unchecked against the DNA. TRBV21-1 corresponds to a pseudogene. CDR3 size: 16 residues. CDR3 amino acids: CASSQGDRRFTDTQYF. CDR3 DNA sequence: TGTGCCAGCAGCCAGGGAGACAGGCGGTTCACAGATACGCAGTATTTT.

This clonotype was counted a few times. The chain joins TRBV28 to TRBJ2-1, with 9 bases that match TRBD2. The V gene end was trimmed by 6 bases and the J gene end by 6 bases; junction bases not matched to a gene: 9. The germline V gene encodes CDR1 MDHEN and CDR2 SYDVKM. The CDR3 is 15 residues long. The CDR3 region is CASSRSGSRRNEQFF. CDR3 coding DNA: TGTGCCAGCAGCCGTAGCGGGAGTCGGCGCAATGAGCAGTTCTTC.

The chain has TRBV4-2 and TRBJ1-5; tentatively, D is TRBD1 (5 bases). Germline CDR1 reads LGHNA; CDR2 reads YNFKEQ. This CDR3 spans 18 amino acids. V shed 4 bases and J shed 0 bases, with 19 bases lying between them. CDR3 protein: CASSREPRGLDSNQPQHF. The CDR3 nucleotides are TGTGCCAGCAGCCGCGAGCCGAGGGGCCTCGATAGCAATCAGCCCCAGCATTTT.